The 7 T cell receptor beta chains listed next were all sequenced from one sample in a study of T cells in Graves' hyperthyroidism and ophthalmopathy. TCR beta CDR3 regions were amplified from RNA. Researchers ran a first-round RT-PCR on the TCR CDR3 using the HTBI primer set. TCRdb ran MiXCR on the multiplex PCR reads and lists one entry per CDR3 protein. This table holds roughly 560,000 distinct CDR3 sequences, approximately 14% found once. Specimen: blood. These receptor sequences come from a woman between 35 and 50 years old with Graves' ophthalmopathy.

This clonotype was seen ten or more times. The rearrangement uses TRBV7-8 and TRBJ1-3, with D hard to call. The CDR3 spans 15 residues. With 5 bases removed from V and 2 bases from J, the gap between germline ends came to 13 bases. Germline-derived CDR1 and CDR2 are SGHVS and FQNEAQ. In DNA, the CDR3 is TGTGCCAGCAGCCGGCCGCAAACCGCTGGAAACACCATATATTTT. It codes for CASSRPQTAGNTIYF.

This clonotype has just a few counts. The chain links TRBV7-9 to TRBJ2-7, with D possibly TRBD2 on 6 matching bases. The germline V gene encodes CDR1 SEHNR and CDR2 FQNEAQ (reference sequence). V lost 5 bases and J 1 base, leaving 12 bases between the germline ends. The CDR3 is 14 residues long. The CDR3 sequence: CASSQPRDSYEQYF. The CDR3 DNA is TGTGCCAGCAGCCAACCGCGGGATTCCTACGAGCAGTACTTC.

The chain combines TRBV28 with TRBJ2-5; D call uncertain. CDR3 length equals 11 residues. V was cut by 7 bases and J by 5 bases, with 8 bases left in between. Germline V lookup: CDR1 MDHEN, CDR2 SYDVKM. The CDR3 DNA reads as TGTGCCAGCAAAAGTCGGGAGACCCAGTACTTC. Protein sequence: CASKSRETQYF.

This clonotype was recorded many times. V gene TRBV30 combines with J gene TRBJ1-2, with a possible D match to TRBD1 (5 bases). The V end lost 4 bases, the J end lost 2 bases, and 11 bases lay between the germline ends. The germline CDR1 and CDR2 sequences are GTSNPN and SVGIG (reference sequence). CDR3 length: 13 amino acids. CDR3 loop: CAWMGRANYGYTF. In nucleotides, the CDR3 is TGTGCCTGGATGGGCAGGGCCAACTATGGCTACACCTTC.

This rearrangement joins TRBV11-1 to TRBJ1-2; D perhaps matches TRBD1 (6 bases). V lost 2 bases, J lost 2 bases, and 18 bases lay in between. The CDR3 contains 17 residues. Germline CDR1 SGHAT, CDR2 FQDESV (reference sequence). The CDR3 is CASSLLAGAGSNYGYTF. In DNA, the CDR3 is TGTGCCAGCAGCTTATTAGCGGGGGCGGGGTCAAACTATGGCTACACCTTC.

The chain employs TRBV7-8 and TRBJ2-7; a weak D match, TRBD1 (6 bases). The germline V and J ends were trimmed by 3 bases and 3 bases, with 21 bases remaining between them. Germline lookup yields CDR1 SGHVS and CDR2 FQNEAQ. CDR3 length: 17 amino acids. The CDR3 bases are TGTGCCAGCAGCTTTAGGAGGATGGGGGCCCCCAGCTACGAGCAGTACTTC. Its protein is CASSFRRMGAPSYEQYF.

The chain employs TRBV6-2 or TRBV6-3 and TRBJ2-7; 7 bases are a match to TRBD2. J was trimmed by 0 bases and V by 3 bases; bases with no gene match: 5. This CDR3 contains 15 residues. Germline assignment: CDR1 MNHEY and CDR2 SVGEGT. CDR3 sequence: CASSYRGDTSYEQYF. CDR3 coding DNA: TGTGCCAGCAGTTATCGGGGGGATACCTCCTACGAGCAGTACTTC.